This T cell receptor beta chain was retrieved from a study of blood T cell repertoires in COVID-19. Study overall: PBMCs, B-cell-depleted T cells, or T cells were the source of the cDNA or gDNA that made up the material.

The CDR3 length is 15 residues. Between the trimmed V and J ends, which lost 6 bases and 5 bases, there was a span of 19 bases. Germline loops: CDR1 SNHLY, CDR2 FYNNEI. The table came from immunoSEQ multiplex PCR; TCRdb's copy has only in-frame clones and leaves some out. The table lists some 200,000 clones, 80% to 90% of them singletons. The chain has TRBV2 and TRBJ2-5; a weak D match, TRBD2 (6 bases). The TCR comes from a woman in her sixties who had recovered from COVID-19. Sequenced input: peripheral blood. CDR3 sequence (DNA): TGTGCCAGCAGGCCGGACTACTCGGCCAGGGAGACCCAGTACTTC. It codes for CASRPDYSARETQYF.